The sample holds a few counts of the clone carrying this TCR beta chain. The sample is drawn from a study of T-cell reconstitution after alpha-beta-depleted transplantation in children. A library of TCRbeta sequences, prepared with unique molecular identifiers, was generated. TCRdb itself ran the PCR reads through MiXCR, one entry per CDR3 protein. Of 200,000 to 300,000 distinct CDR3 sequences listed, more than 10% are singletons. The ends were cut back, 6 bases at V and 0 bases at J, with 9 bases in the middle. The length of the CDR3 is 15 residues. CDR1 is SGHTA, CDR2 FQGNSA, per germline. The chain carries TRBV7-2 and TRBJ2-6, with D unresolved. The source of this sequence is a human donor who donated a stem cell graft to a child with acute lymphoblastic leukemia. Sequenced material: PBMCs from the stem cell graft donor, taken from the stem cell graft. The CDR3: CASRQTFSGANVLTF. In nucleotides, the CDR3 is TGTGCCAGCAGGCAGACATTCTCTGGGGCCAACGTCCTGACTTTC. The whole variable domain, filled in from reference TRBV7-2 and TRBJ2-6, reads GAGVSQSPSNKVTEKGKDVELRCDPISGHTALYWYRQSLGQGLEFLIYFQGNSAPDKSGLPSDRFSAERTGGSVSTLTIQRTQQEDSAVYLCASRQTFSGANVLTFGAGSRLTVL.